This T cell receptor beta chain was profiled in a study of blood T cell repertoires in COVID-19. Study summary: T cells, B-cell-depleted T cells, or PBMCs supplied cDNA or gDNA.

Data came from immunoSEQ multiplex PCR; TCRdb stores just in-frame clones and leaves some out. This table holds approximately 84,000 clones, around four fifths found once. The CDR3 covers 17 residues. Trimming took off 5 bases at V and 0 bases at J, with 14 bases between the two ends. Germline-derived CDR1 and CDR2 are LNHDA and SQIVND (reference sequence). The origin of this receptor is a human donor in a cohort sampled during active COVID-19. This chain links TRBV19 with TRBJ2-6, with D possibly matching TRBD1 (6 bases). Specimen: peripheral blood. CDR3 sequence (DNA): TGTGCCAGTAGTCAGGACAGCCTTCTCTCTGGGGCCAACGTCCTGACTTTC. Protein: CASSQDSLLSGANVLTF.